The clone carrying this T cell receptor (beta chain) appeared many times. This record comes from a study of T cells in Graves' hyperthyroidism and ophthalmopathy. RNA transcripts served as the template for amplifying TCR beta CDR3 regions. Carried out on the TCR CDR3, a first-round RT-PCR used the HTBI primer set. TCRdb redid the calling of the multiplex PCR reads with MiXCR, one entry per CDR3 protein. Among about 640,000 distinct CDR3 sequences listed, about 20% were seen once. From germline, CDR1 is SGDLS and CDR2 YYNGEE. The CDR3 covers 15 residues. V was clipped by 0 bases and J by 7 bases, with 14 bases between them.

The clonotype comes from a man in his thirties or forties with Graves' ophthalmopathy. V and J are TRBV9 and TRBJ2-1; D unclear. The sample taken for sequencing was blood. The CDR3 DNA is TGTGCCAGCAGCGTAGCCGTCTCAACCTCAAATGAGCAGTTCTTC. It yields the protein CASSVAVSTSNEQFF.